The 9 T cell receptor beta chains below all came from one sample that was sequenced in a study of cytotoxic CD8 clonotypes in ibrutinib-treated CLL. The table came from immunoSEQ multiplex PCR; TCRdb's copy has only in-frame clones and leaves some out. Of 9,000 or so clones listed, over 60% are singletons. The material sequenced was PBMCs, taken before ibrutinib treatment. All receptors come from a human donor with chronic lymphocytic leukemia.

V is TRBV2 and J is TRBJ1-4, with a tentative D call TRBD1 (5 bases). The CDR3 is 13 amino acids. Germline CDR1 and CDR2: SNHLY and FYNNEI. Between the trimmed V and J ends, which lost 11 bases and 4 bases, there was a span of 14 bases. The CDR3 spells CAGRQRHNEKLFF. CDR3 in DNA: TGTGCCGGCCGACAGCGACATAATGAAAAACTGTTTTTT. Full variable domain (missing parts from reference TRBV2 and TRBJ1-4): EPEVTQTPSHQVTQMGQEVILRCVPISNHLYFYWYRQILGQKVEFLVSFYNNEISEKSEIFDDQFSVERPDGSNFTLKIRSTKLEDSAMYFCAGRQRHNEKLFFGSGTQLSVL.

The chain joins TRBV20-1 to TRBJ1-1; D is uncertain. The germline gives CDR1 DFQATT, CDR2 SNEGSKA (reference sequence). This CDR3 has 11 amino acids. The V end lost 8 bases, the J end lost 2 bases, and 9 bases lay between the germline ends. CDR3 sequence reads: CSTIGNTEAFF. The CDR3 DNA reads as TGCAGTACTATAGGTAACACTGAAGCTTTCTTT.

The rearrangement links TRBV18 to TRBJ1-5; the D gene is possibly TRBD1 (6 bases). Germline assignment: CDR1 KGHSH and CDR2 LQKENI. The CDR3 totals 17 residues. The V gene lost 0 bases and the J gene lost 3 bases, with 15 bases spanning the gap. CDR3 protein: CASSPPRGDRYNQPQHF. The CDR3 DNA is TGTGCCAGCTCACCACCCAGAGGTGACAGGTACAATCAGCCCCAGCATTTT.

This rearrangement joins TRBV23-1 to TRBJ1-2; D perhaps matches TRBD1 (5 bases). TRBV23-1 is an open reading frame, and its role is uncertain. V was trimmed by 7 bases and J by 4 bases, leaving 13 bases between them. This CDR3 region has 13 residues. CDR3 residues: CASTLLGAYGYTF. DNA of the CDR3: TGCGCCAGCACCTTACTAGGGGCCTATGGCTACACCTTC.

This clone was counted once. The gene calls are TRBV5-6 and TRBJ2-3, with 9 bases aligning to TRBD2. The length of the CDR3 is 17 residues. Germline V gives CDR1 SGHDT, CDR2 YYEEEE. The V and J ends lost 5 bases and 3 bases, in that order; junction bases with no gene match: 13. The CDR3: CASRRGLAGWGTDTQYF. The CDR3 nucleotides read TGTGCCAGCAGGCGTGGCCTAGCGGGGTGGGGAACAGATACGCAGTATTTT.

The rearrangement uses TRBV5-1 and TRBJ2-2, with 9 nucleotides matching TRBD2. CDR1 is SGHRS and CDR2 is YFSETQ in the germline V gene. V lost 3 bases to trimming and J lost 6 bases; unmatched junction nucleotides: 6. This CDR3 spans 15 amino acids. The CDR3: CASSSTSGLAGELFF. In DNA form, the CDR3 reads TGCGCCAGCAGCTCAACTAGCGGGTTAGCCGGGGAGCTGTTTTTT.

This chain connects TRBV10-3 to TRBJ2-7; TRBD1 aligns across 11 bases. The CDR3 runs 15 residues. Germline V lookup: CDR1 ENHRY, CDR2 SYGVKD. J was trimmed by 0 bases and V by 6 bases; bases with no gene match: 4. The CDR3 DNA reads as TGTGCCATCAGGAGGGGACAGGGGGACTCCTACGAGCAGTACTTC. It yields the protein CAIRRGQGDSYEQYF.

This chain links TRBV27 with TRBJ1-1; a weak D match, TRBD1 (5 bases). Germline CDR1 MNHEY, CDR2 SMNVEV (reference sequence). The CDR3 is made up of 15 amino acids. V lost 3 bases to trimming and J lost 5 bases, with 16 bases between them. Here the CDR3 DNA reads TGTGCCAGCAGTTTGGGGGTGGGGGGTCGGACTGAAGCTTTCTTT. It encodes CASSLGVGGRTEAFF.

The gene calls are TRBV25-1 and TRBJ2-7; 7 bases align to TRBD2. CDR3 length: 16 residues. Germline CDR1 is MGHDK and CDR2 is SYGVNS. The junction had 8 bases not matched to a gene; V was cut back by 0 bases and J by 3 bases. CDR3 DNA sequence: TGTGCCAGCAGTGAATATACCCCAGCGGGGAACTACGAGCAGTACTTC. It encodes CASSEYTPAGNYEQYF.